The 16 T cell receptor beta chains below all came from one sample that was sequenced in a study of T-cell reconstitution after alpha-beta-depleted transplantation in children. A TCRbeta library incorporating unique molecular identifiers was prepared. TCRdb re-derived calls from the PCR reads in MiXCR, one entry per CDR3 protein. The repertoire consists of 900,000 or so distinct CDR3 sequences, with around 15% occurring once and the leading ten covering approximately 5%. Sequenced material: PBMCs, mostly from graft donor cells, taken 360 days after TCRalphabeta/CD19-depleted stem cell transplant. These receptors were collected from a male patient aged 10 to 17 who had a stem cell transplant for acute lymphoblastic leukemia, so the T cells may come from the graft donor.

This clonotype has a handful of counts. The chain has TRBV10-3 and TRBJ2-1, with 7 bases aligning to TRBD2. Trimming took 4 bases from V and 4 from J; bases not matched to a gene: 7. The CDR3 has 15 amino acids. The germline V gene has CDR1 ENHRY and CDR2 SYGVKD. The CDR3 spells CAISGGLVRYNEQFF. The CDR3 bases are TGTGCCATCAGTGGAGGACTAGTTAGATACAATGAGCAGTTCTTC.

This clonotype has a handful of counts. The J gene is TRBJ2-7, the V gene TRBV5-1, with 8 bases identical to TRBD2. Germline values: CDR1 SGHRS, CDR2 YFSETQ. The CDR3 runs to 15 residues. The V and J ends lost 0 bases and 3 bases, in that order; junction bases with no gene match: 5. CDR3 in DNA: TGCGCCAGCAGCTTGGGACTAGCGCCACTCTACGAGCAGTACTTC. Translating gives CASSLGLAPLYEQYF.

This chain joins TRBV12-3 or TRBV12-4 and TRBJ2-1; 7 positions agree with TRBD2. The length of the CDR3 is 14 residues. The trim removed 2 bases at V and 7 bases at J, leaving 5 bases unmatched. CDR3 in amino acids: CASSLHAGANEQFF. DNA for the CDR3: TGTGCCAGCAGTTTACACGCGGGAGCAAATGAGCAGTTCTTC.

This clonotype turned up a few times. CDR3 sequence reads: CATSRDLVGASSYNEQFF. CDR3 nucleotides: TGTGCCACCAGCAGAGATCTGGTCGGGGCTAGCTCCTACAATGAGCAGTTCTTC. V usage is TRBV15 and J usage is TRBJ2-1; D possibly uses TRBD1 or TRBD2 (5 bases each). Trimming took off 0 bases at V and 0 bases at J, with 15 bases between the two ends. The V gene's germline CDR1 is LNHNV and CDR2 YYDKDF (reference sequence). The CDR3 covers 18 residues.

The chain couples TRBV5-4 to TRBJ2-7; D gene uncertain. CDR3 size: 12 residues. The germline CDR1 and CDR2 sequences are SGHNT and YYREEE (reference sequence). V gave up 0 bases and J gave up 6 bases, with 7 bases separating them. The CDR3 DNA reads TGTGCCAGCAGCTTGGGTGCCGGCGAGCAGTACTTC. It codes for CASSLGAGEQYF.

Only a few counts were recorded for this clonotype. J is TRBJ1-1 and V is TRBV7-6, with 9 bases matching TRBD1. The CDR3 is made up of 17 amino acids. Trimming took 5 bases from V and 6 from J; bases not matched to a gene: 16. The germline gives CDR1 SGHVS, CDR2 FNYEAQ. The DNA for the CDR3 is TGTGCCAGCAGCGCTCGACGCACAGGGGGCAAGGGTGCTGAAGCTTTCTTT. Translation: CASSARRTGGKGAEAFF.

This clonotype was seen only a few times. J is TRBJ1-2 and V is TRBV6-5, with TRBD1 matching over 9 bases. V shed 7 bases, J shed 2 bases, and the junction held 11 bases outside the gene matches. CDR1 is MNHEY, CDR2 SVGAGI, per germline. This CDR3 contains 16 residues. The CDR3 loop is CASKRTGVFINYGYTF. The CDR3 DNA reads as TGTGCCAGCAAAAGGACAGGGGTTTTCATAAACTATGGCTACACCTTC.

This chain links TRBV5-1 with TRBJ2-2, with D possibly being TRBD2 (5 bases). Trimming removed 1 base at V and 7 bases at J, with 8 bases between. Germline V gene data show CDR1 as SGHRS and CDR2 as YFSETQ. This CDR3 spans 13 amino acids. The CDR3 coding sequence is TGCGCCAGCAGCTTGATGGAGGACGGGGAGCTGTTTTTT. It specifies CASSLMEDGELFF.

This clonotype was found a few times. This rearrangement joins TRBV19 to TRBJ2-1, with 12 nucleotides matching TRBD2. Germline lookup yields CDR1 LNHDA and CDR2 SQIVND (reference sequence). The CDR3 is made up of 20 amino acids. Trimming removed 4 bases from V and 3 bases from J; junction bases left unmatched: 16. The CDR3 reads CASSKGAPSGRARYYNEQFF. The CDR3 DNA follows: TGTGCCAGTAGTAAGGGGGCTCCTAGCGGGAGGGCCCGATACTACAATGAGCAGTTCTTC.

This clonotype was counted between two and nine times. The V call is TRBV4-1, the J call TRBJ2-3, with D tentatively TRBD2 (6 bases). This CDR3 spans 16 amino acids. V lost 1 base, J lost 4 bases, and 15 bases lay in between. Germline values: CDR1 MGHRA, CDR2 YSYEKL. CDR3 sequence (DNA): TGCGCCAGCAGCCAAGGGGACTCTTGGGTTCCAGATACGCAGTATTTT. Translation: CASSQGDSWVPDTQYF.

This clonotype was detected many times. The gene calls are TRBV10-3 and TRBJ1-2, with D perhaps matching TRBD1 (6 bases). Germline V gene sequence: CDR1 ENHRY, CDR2 SYGVKD. With 3 bases removed from V and 8 bases from J, the gap between germline ends came to 16 bases. The CDR3 runs 14 residues. This chain's CDR3 is CAISDRSNRDGYTF. The CDR3 region has the DNA TGTGCCATCAGTGATCGTTCGAACAGGGACGGCTACACCTTC.

In this sample, this clonotype turned up many times. The CDR3 sequence is CASSLAQGMTDTQYF. The DNA for the CDR3 is TGTGCCAGCAGTTTAGCACAGGGAATGACAGATACGCAGTATTTT. This chain joins TRBV12-3 or TRBV12-4 and TRBJ2-3; D is possibly TRBD1 (6 bases). CDR3 length: 15 amino acids. V lost 0 bases to trimming and J lost 3 bases, with 10 bases between them.

J is TRBJ2-7 and V is TRBV12-3 or TRBV12-4; 12 bases are a match to TRBD2. V lost 8 bases and J lost 3; bases outside the gene matches: 2. CDR3 size: 13 residues. The DNA for the CDR3 is TGTGCCAGCGGGGGACTAGCGGGCTACGAGCAGTACTTC. This translates into CASGGLAGYEQYF.

CDR3 amino acids: CASSLGPGKGGTDTQYF. The CDR3 DNA reads TGCGCCAGCAGCTTGGGCCCAGGGAAAGGTGGCACAGATACGCAGTATTTT. The rearrangement uses TRBV5-1 and TRBJ2-3; a weak D match, TRBD1 (5 bases). Germline assignment: CDR1 SGHRS and CDR2 YFSETQ. There are 17 residues in the CDR3. The V and J ends lost 0 bases and 1 base respectively, with 15 bases between them.

Only a few counts were recorded for this clonotype. The chain uses TRBV4-2 and TRBJ1-1; 7 bases agree with TRBD1. The CDR3 contains 17 residues. CDR1 and CDR2 (germline): LGHNA, YNFKEQ. The V gene end was trimmed by 0 bases and the J gene end by 1 base; junction bases not matched to a gene: 8. The CDR3 spells CASSQDRWDSKNTEAFF. DNA for the CDR3: TGTGCCAGCAGCCAAGATCGGTGGGACAGCAAGAACACTGAAGCTTTCTTT.

This clonotype was observed a few times. The chain links TRBV10-3 to TRBJ2-5, with TRBD2 identical over 9 bases. Germline values: CDR1 ENHRY, CDR2 SYGVKD. This CDR3 spans 13 amino acids. V gave up 6 bases and J gave up 3 bases; unmatched junction bases: 2. CDR3 loop: CAIRRTSEETQYF. For the CDR3, the DNA is TGTGCCATCAGGAGGACTAGCGAAGAGACCCAGTACTTC.